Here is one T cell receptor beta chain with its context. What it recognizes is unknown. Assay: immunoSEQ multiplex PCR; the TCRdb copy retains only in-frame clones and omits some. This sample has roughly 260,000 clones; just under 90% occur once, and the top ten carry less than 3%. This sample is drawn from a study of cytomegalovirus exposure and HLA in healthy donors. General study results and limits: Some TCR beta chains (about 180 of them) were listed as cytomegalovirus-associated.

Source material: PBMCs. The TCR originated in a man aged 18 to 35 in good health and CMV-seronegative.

The CDR3 DNA reads TGTGCCAGCAGGGCTAGCGGGGGGTCCTACGAGCAGTACTTC. It translates to CASRASGGSYEQYF. This rearrangement joins TRBV7-2 to TRBJ2-7; 11 nucleotides match TRBD2. The V gene's germline CDR1 is SGHTA and CDR2 FQGNSA. This CDR3 comprises 14 residues. J gave up 1 base and V 6 bases, and 2 bases lay outside the gene matches.